A selection of T cell receptor beta chains follows, all from one sample in a study of T cell responses to AZD1222 COVID-19 vaccine. Generated by immunoSEQ multiplex PCR, the TCRdb table keeps only in-frame clones and is missing some. The sample records more than 100,000 clones, 93% being singletons. Sequences were derived from peripheral blood, sampled on day 0 of AZD1222 vaccination. These receptors came from an adult in good health. Each CDR3 is given with its conserved first and last residue. Fields, in order: clone size, J gene, V gene, D gene, CDR3 DNA, CDR3 protein. D genes are given only for firm matches. Size values are once, few and many counts, or a class for expanded clones, and some rows have none.

abundance: NA; j_gene: TRBJ1-6; v_gene: TRBV5-1; d_gene: TRBD1; CDR3nt: TGCGCCAGCAGGACAGGGTTGTCAGGGCTTACTAATTCACCCCTCCACTTT; CDR3aa: CASRTGLSGLTNSPLHF
abundance: NA; j_gene: TRBJ2-7; v_gene: TRBV5-4; d_gene: NA; CDR3nt: TGTGCCAGCAGCTTAGGGTACGAGCAGTACTTC; CDR3aa: CASSLGYEQYF
abundance: once; j_gene: TRBJ2-3; v_gene: TRBV25-1; d_gene: NA; CDR3nt: TGTGCCAGCAGTGACCCCGCCACGAGCACAGATACGCAGTATTTT; CDR3aa: CASSDPATSTDTQYF
abundance: NA; j_gene: TRBJ2-7; v_gene: TRBV10-1; d_gene: NA; CDR3nt: TGCGCCAGCAGTGGCGAGACAGACTACGAGCAGTACTTC; CDR3aa: CASSGETDYEQYF
abundance: NA; j_gene: TRBJ1-4; v_gene: TRBV19; d_gene: NA; CDR3nt: TGTGCCAGTCAAGGCACTGGGTGGGAAAAAATGTTTTTT; CDR3aa: CASQGTGWEKMFF
abundance: NA; j_gene: TRBJ1-2; v_gene: TRBV6-5; d_gene: TRBD1; CDR3nt: TGTGCCAGCAGTTCGGACAGGGGGCTCGATGGCTACACCTTC; CDR3aa: CASSSDRGLDGYTF
abundance: once; j_gene: TRBJ1-5; v_gene: TRBV5-1; d_gene: NA; CDR3nt: TGCGCCAGCACTTATCGGTGGCAGCCCCAGCATTTT; CDR3aa: CASTYRWQPQHF
abundance: NA; j_gene: TRBJ1-2; v_gene: TRBV28; d_gene: NA; CDR3nt: TGTGCCAGCTTCCGGGGGAGGTATGGCTACACCTTC; CDR3aa: CASFRGRYGYTF
abundance: once; j_gene: TRBJ1-5; v_gene: TRBV10-3; d_gene: TRBD1; CDR3nt: TGTGCCGGGGGACAGGACAATCAGCCCCAGCATTTT; CDR3aa: CAGGQDNQPQHF
abundance: NA; j_gene: TRBJ1-2; v_gene: TRBV9; d_gene: NA; CDR3nt: TGTGCCAGCAGCCCCCCAGCCGAGGGTGGCTACACCTTC; CDR3aa: CASSPPAEGGYTF
abundance: NA; j_gene: TRBJ1-5; v_gene: TRBV30; d_gene: NA; CDR3nt: TGTGCCTGGAGTGTAAGTCAGCCCCAGCATTTT; CDR3aa: CAWSVSQPQHF
abundance: NA; j_gene: TRBJ2-1; v_gene: TRBV11-3; d_gene: TRBD2; CDR3nt: TGTGCCAGCAGCACTGGACTAGCGGGACATAGTAATGAGCAGTTCTTC; CDR3aa: CASSTGLAGHSNEQFF
abundance: NA; j_gene: TRBJ1-2; v_gene: TRBV5-4; d_gene: TRBD1; CDR3nt: TGTGCCAGCAACCGGGACAGACTGAACTATGGCTACACCTTC; CDR3aa: CASNRDRLNYGYTF
abundance: NA; j_gene: TRBJ2-1; v_gene: TRBV30; d_gene: NA; CDR3nt: TGTGCCTGGAGTGTAACTACCTACAATGAGCAGTTCTTC; CDR3aa: CAWSVTTYNEQFF
abundance: NA; j_gene: TRBJ2-1; v_gene: TRBV11-1; d_gene: NA; CDR3nt: TGTGCCAGCAGGGAGCTGGAGCCCTCGCAGGATGAGCAGTTCTTC; CDR3aa: CASRELEPSQDEQFF
abundance: NA; j_gene: TRBJ2-1; v_gene: TRBV7-2; d_gene: NA; CDR3nt: TGTGCCAGCAGCCTAGACAGTAGCTCCTACAATGAGCAGTTCTTC; CDR3aa: CASSLDSSSYNEQFF
abundance: NA; j_gene: TRBJ1-2; v_gene: TRBV21-1; d_gene: NA; CDR3nt: TGTGCCAGCAACCCTTCGACCCGGGGTGGCTACACCTTC; CDR3aa: CASNPSTRGGYTF
abundance: NA; j_gene: TRBJ1-6; v_gene: TRBV28; d_gene: TRBD1; CDR3nt: TGTGCCAGCAGTCCCCGACAGGGCCTGAGTAATTCACCCCTCCACTTT; CDR3aa: CASSPRQGLSNSPLHF
abundance: once; j_gene: TRBJ2-2; v_gene: TRBV11-2; d_gene: NA; CDR3nt: TGTGCCAGCAGCTTAGAGTTTGGGAACACCGGGGAGCTGTTTTTT; CDR3aa: CASSLEFGNTGELFF
abundance: NA; j_gene: TRBJ1-2; v_gene: TRBV6-5; d_gene: NA; CDR3nt: TGTGCCAGCAGTAGGGTCCCAAGCGGTTTCTACACCTTC; CDR3aa: CASSRVPSGFYTF
abundance: once; j_gene: TRBJ2-5; v_gene: TRBV28; d_gene: TRBD2; CDR3nt: TGTGCCAGCAGTCCGGGAGGGCCCCAAGAGACCCAGTACTTC; CDR3aa: CASSPGGPQETQYF
abundance: NA; j_gene: TRBJ2-2; v_gene: TRBV18; d_gene: NA; CDR3nt: TGTGCCAGCTCGCCGAGACAAGTAGCGAACACCGGGGAGCTGTTTTTT; CDR3aa: CASSPRQVANTGELFF
abundance: NA; j_gene: TRBJ2-5; v_gene: TRBV20-1; d_gene: NA; CDR3nt: TGCAGTGCTAGAGATCATAGGGCCCAGTACTTC; CDR3aa: CSARDHRAQYF
abundance: NA; j_gene: TRBJ2-5; v_gene: TRBV5-1; d_gene: NA; CDR3nt: TGCGCCAGCAGCTCGATAGGGTTCCAAGAGACCCAGTACTTC; CDR3aa: CASSSIGFQETQYF
abundance: NA; j_gene: TRBJ2-7; v_gene: TRBV5-1; d_gene: TRBD2; CDR3nt: TGCGCCAGCAGCGTGACTAGCGGGAGCCTGAAAACTGGGTCCTACGAGCAGTACTTC; CDR3aa: CASSVTSGSLKTGSYEQYF
abundance: NA; j_gene: TRBJ2-2; v_gene: TRBV7-3; d_gene: NA; CDR3nt: TGTGCCAGCAGCTTAATGCACACCGGGGAGCTGTTTTTT; CDR3aa: CASSLMHTGELFF
abundance: NA; j_gene: TRBJ2-3; v_gene: TRBV9; d_gene: NA; CDR3nt: TGTGCCAGCAGCGTAGTTCCGAGTCTTGGACAGTCCACAGATACGCAGTATTTT; CDR3aa: CASSVVPSLGQSTDTQYF
abundance: NA; j_gene: TRBJ1-2; v_gene: TRBV3-1/TRBV3-2; d_gene: TRBD1; CDR3nt: TGTGCCAGCAGCCTGCGGACAGGGGGTGTTAACTATGGCTACACCTTC; CDR3aa: CASSLRTGGVNYGYTF
abundance: NA; j_gene: TRBJ1-2; v_gene: TRBV7-8; d_gene: TRBD1; CDR3nt: TGTGCCAGCAGCCAAGGACAGGGGGTGGGTGGCTACACCTTC; CDR3aa: CASSQGQGVGGYTF
abundance: NA; j_gene: TRBJ2-5; v_gene: TRBV11-2; d_gene: TRBD2; CDR3nt: TGTGCCAGCAGCAAAGAGGCTAGCGGGAGCCGGGAGACCCAGTACTTC; CDR3aa: CASSKEASGSRETQYF
abundance: NA; j_gene: TRBJ1-5; v_gene: TRBV12-3/TRBV12-4; d_gene: NA; CDR3nt: TGTGCCAGCAGTTTAAGGGGCAATCAGCCCCAGCATTTT; CDR3aa: CASSLRGNQPQHF